This TCR beta chain derives from a study of cytomegalovirus exposure and HLA in healthy donors (dated by TCRdb to about 2017). Regarding the research as a whole: An earlier analysis of 587 of the donors reported 276 Gb of sequence data and 100 million to 120 million unique TCR beta sequences obtained from some 200 million T cells. Approximately 300 gigabases of sequencing data and 70 million to 95 million unique TCR sequences made up an early release that covered approximately 620 HLA-typed donors. Among the roughly 380 genotyped donors, around 81% belonged to the genetic ancestry cluster associated with self-reported Caucasian donors. The aim of the study was to test whether cataloging public T cell receptors could identify signatures of past pathogen exposure. Using immunosequencing, the study profiled T cell repertoires from 500 to 800 subjects and related those repertoires to cytomegalovirus serostatus. A separate validation cohort of 100 to 150 different subjects was used in addition to the 666-subject first cohort. To predict cytomegalovirus infection status, the study brought together high-throughput TCR immunosequencing, statistical association of individual TCRs with disease status, and machine learning. In a later analysis, previously published TCR beta repertoires from several hundred donors were re-analyzed and high-resolution HLA genotyping was added so that TCR occurrence patterns could be studied. In the later analysis, no new phenotypic data were used to find candidate immune exposures; instead, reliance was placed on TCR beta sequences and their occurrence across donors. An earlier analysis of around 580 of the donors used high-throughput TCR beta sequencing to judge whether each TCR beta V gene segment behaved as functional or pseudogenic. Donor age, sex, ethnicity and CMV serostatus were compiled alongside the repertoire data. In a later genetic analysis, genome-wide SNP genotypes for about 55% of the roughly 700 donors were used, and that subset was treated as a discovery cohort. All discovery cohort repertoires had been generated using a single sequencing platform. HLA typing covered class I and class II loci at four-digit resolution. The number of typed donors differed by locus: about 629-640 for A, B, C, DRB1 and DQB1; approximately 530 for DQA1; 606 for DPA1; and roughly 450 for DPB1. Because of strong linkage in the cohort, roughly five DR-DQ haplotypes were treated as single units for association and clustering. Across roughly 420 genotyped donors of the cohort, an average of about 200,000 unique TCR beta nucleotide sequences per donor were sequenced, and roughly 18% of those sequences were non-productive. On the study overall, not on this receptor specifically: A cluster of highly shared sequence variants was judged likely to represent a technical artifact of the sequencing pipeline. Only TCR beta chains were sequenced in this cohort, and the absence of alpha or paired-chain data limited detectable features. Most TCR sequences were seen in very few donors, while some public TCRs were found in many individuals. Sequencing depth was assumed to be roughly uniform across donors in the presence/absence analyses, though that assumption may not hold. In an earlier analysis of around 600 of the donors, most TCR beta V segments appeared in productive rearrangements about 87% or about 30% of the time, broadly matching IMGT annotations. A later analysis found that most CMV-associated TCR beta chains appeared HLA-restricted, with HLA associations seemingly driven largely by CMV exposure. A further reported finding was that TCR beta sequences accurately predicted the HLA-A and HLA-B alleles for most subjects in the first cohort. Correlated functional status among segregating V segments might be attributable to linkage disequilibrium, but an unknown experimental factor could not be ruled out. According to a later analysis, parvovirus B19, influenza, CMV and Epstein-Barr virus appeared linked to several top co-occurrence clusters. According to a later genetic analysis, donors in an Asian-associated ancestry cluster had fewer N-insertions in productive TCRs than the approximately 700-donor mean. The study listed approximately 150 TCR beta chains as associated with cytomegalovirus. Because some donors lacked HLA typing at each locus, the association tests relied only on the typed subset. Some IMGT-functional V segments, including TRBV6-2 and TRBV6-3, could not be told apart with the 87-base-pair reads, so those segments were excluded. Because counts were too low, about 17 rarely observed V segments, including chromosome 9 orphons, were excluded from the earlier analysis of several hundred of the donors. A few of the identified cytomegalovirus-associated TCR beta chains were confirmed in vitro to be specific for cytomegalovirus antigens. According to the authors, the approach could potentially be generalized to other disease states and immunological phenotypes. A later genetic analysis associated a missense DCLRE1C variant with V-gene and J-gene trimming of TCR beta chains, and an independent cohort replicated the association. Specific HLA alleles were associated with 15,000 to 20,000 TCR beta sequences at a false discovery rate of 0.05 in a later analysis. Immune exposure information for the cohort was limited to CMV serostatus. A later analysis found that TCR association rates varied across HLA loci, with DRB1 alleles showing the most associated TCRs and HLA-C alleles the fewest. Assigning TCR associations to individual alleles was difficult when HLA alleles, especially DR and DQ, strongly co-occurred. The classifier was reported to diagnose cytomegalovirus status with high specificity and sensitivity in both the original and validation cohorts. Compared with equally common non-associated chains, HLA-associated TCR beta chains in a later analysis were more clonally expanded and had lower generation probabilities.

To note about this clone: The clone's antigen remains unknown. An end of the junction does not agree with germline; a read error may underlie this.

The library was generated by the immunoSEQ multiplex PCR assay. For the multiplex PCR, a mixture combining 60 forward primers for TCR Vbeta segments and 13 reverse primers for TCR Jbeta segments was used. The CDR3 region of rearranged TCR beta genes was amplified from genomic DNA by a multiplex PCR assay. On the Illumina HiSeq System, the amplified TCR beta libraries were sequenced as 87-base-pair reads. The authors processed their data as follows. In a later analysis, tens of millions of unique TCR beta chains were counted across the approximately 620 repertoires, and around 11 million of these chains were shared by at least two donors. A nearest-neighbor algorithm error-corrected the raw reads and collapsed the reads into unique sequences, merging closely related sequences to remove PCR and sequencing errors. To assign V, D and J gene segments, CDR3 sequences were aligned to IMGT reference sequences. Each retained sequence needed at least a six-nucleotide match to both a V gene segment and a J gene segment. Rearrangements were classified as productive when the CDR3 lacked stop codons and remained in frame with V and J, and all other rearrangements were classified as non-productive. CDR3 was defined according to IMGT convention as the region running from the second conserved V-encoded cysteine to the conserved J-encoded phenylalanine. The earlier analysis of a few hundred of the donors excluded any sequence lacking an unambiguous match to a single V gene segment. In an earlier analysis of around 590 of the donors, a V segment was called functional when productive rearrangements were above 56.7%, and segregating when the standard deviation between donors exceeded 5%. A statistical classification framework was developed to diagnose cytomegalovirus status using the catalog of TCR beta chain sequences. In a later analysis, TCR nucleotide sequences were compared against IMGT/GENE-DB human TR gene sequences so that V and J genes could be assigned. The TCRdist pipeline was used in a later analysis to assign CDR3 sequences and most-parsimonious VDJ recombination scenarios. In a later analysis, each TCR beta chain was defined by its CDR3 amino acid sequence together with its V-gene family, and reads without a unique V-gene family were excluded. A later analysis removed 592 highly shared, low-generation-probability nucleotide sequences to deal with suspected cross-contamination and a sequencing artifact. For each public chain, a later analysis derived a clonal expansion index from normalized ranks of inferred template counts within each repertoire. In a later analysis, generation probabilities were computed with a VDJ recombination model fitted to out-of-frame rearrangements, and the resulting probabilities were checked against IGoR. A later analysis scored TCR-TCR, TCR-HLA and TCR-CMV co-occurrence with hypergeometric tests, applying a repertoire-size bias correction to TCR pairs. To estimate false discovery rates, a later analysis permuted the HLA or CMV assignments 20 times. In a later analysis, co-occurring TCRs were grouped using DBSCAN, with TCRdist sequence similarity added in when clustering inside HLA-allele-positive subsets. For co-occurrence clustering, repertoires with fewer than 30,000 or more than 120,000 public chains were excluded, along with roughly 5 repertoires with anomalous nucleotide sharing. TCRdb retrieved this table from immuneACCESS and kept in-frame rearrangements only. Not all clones are present; in checked studies, unresolved V genes account for under half, and no reason is known for the remainder. The DNA was the basis for D and trimming; V, J and clone size are from that table. Within this sample are fewer than 200,000 clones, with 75% to 85% of them counted one time only. In total, the top ten clones hold around 1.2% of the sample.

The cohort was made up of about 610 healthy bone marrow donors. All cohort members were sampled while nominally healthy, although unrecorded immune exposures were likely present. The donor tested CMV seropositive, placing the donor among the 289 seropositive members of the cohort. A peripheral blood sample was collected from each donor, and TCR beta sequencing was performed on peripheral blood mononuclear cells. The Qiagen DNeasy Blood Extraction Kit was used to extract genomic DNA from the blood cell samples. Taken from the germline V gene (reference sequence), the CDR1 and CDR2 loops are SEHNR and FQNEAQ. The CDR3 goes from the cysteine to the phenylalanine over 17 residues. The CDR3 DNA has 51 bases and is translated from base 1.

The rearrangement joined TRBV7-9 to TRBJ2-3; 7 bases in between match TRBD2. Sequencing input: PBMCs. The TCR comes from a girl aged 2 to 9 in good health and CMV-seropositive. The DNA sequence is as follows: TGTTCCAGCAGCTTAGCGGCGGCGGGAGTGAGCACAGATACGCAGTATTTT. Its translation is CSSSLAAAGVSTDTQYF.